This T cell receptor (beta chain) comes out of a study of T-cell reconstitution after alpha-beta-depleted transplantation in children. The length of the CDR3 is 15 residues. CDR1 and CDR2 (germline): MNHEY, SMNVEV (reference sequence). V was trimmed by 4 bases and J by 2 bases, leaving 12 bases between them. A TCRbeta library incorporating unique molecular identifiers was prepared. Via MiXCR, TCRdb re-called the PCR reads, giving one row per CDR3 protein. This table holds about 17,000 distinct CDR3 sequences, approximately 5.3% found once. This receptor was taken from a boy aged 5 to 17 with acute lymphoblastic leukemia, due to receive a stem cell transplant. The chain employs TRBV27 and TRBJ1-5, with a tentative D call TRBD1 (6 bases). The material was PBMCs, obtained before TCRalphabeta/CD19-depleted stem cell transplant. CDR3 region: CASSSTGLGNQPQHF. The DNA for the CDR3 is TGTGCCAGCAGTTCTACAGGGCTTGGCAATCAGCCCCAGCATTTT.